These 10 T cell receptor beta chains originate from one sample sequenced in a study of CD8 T cells in Susac syndrome (dated by TCRdb to 2018 to 2020). Library generation was performed with the immunoSEQ multiplex PCR assay. RNA was extracted using the RNeasy kit, and roughly 0.45 to 1 microgram was reverse transcribed with random hexamers. TCRdb passed the public sequencing reads through fastp at Q25 and MiXCR, retaining productive beta sequences. Rows are combined by CDR3 protein, so each entry shows the most common genes and DNA. This sample comprises around 80,000 distinct CDR3 sequences, about 95% of them detected only once. The ten largest account for approximately 0.41% of the sample. What was sequenced was CD8+ T cells from PBMCs. These receptor sequences come from a human donor with Susac syndrome.

The chain links TRBV3-1 to TRBJ2-1; 10 nucleotides agree with TRBD2. The CDR3 has 16 amino acids. From germline, CDR1 is LGHDT and CDR2 YNNKEL (reference sequence). Trimming at V came to 3 bases and at J to 7 bases, leaving 9 bases not matched to a gene. The DNA for the CDR3 is TGTGCCAGCAGCCAGAATGCCCAGCGGGGGGGTAATGAGCAGTTCTTC. Translated, it gives CASSQNAQRGGNEQFF.

V gene TRBV3-1 combines with J gene TRBJ2-1; a weak D match, TRBD2 (6 bases). The germline V and J ends were trimmed by 1 base and 4 bases, with 14 bases remaining between them. CDR3 length equals 16 residues. Germline CDR1 and CDR2: LGHDT and YNNKEL (reference sequence). CDR3 in amino acids: CASSQAAPSAYNEQFF. The DNA of the CDR3 is TGTGCCAGCAGCCAAGCCGCCCCTAGCGCTTACAATGAGCAGTTCTTC.

The J gene is TRBJ2-2, the V gene TRBV20-1, with 8 bases that match TRBD2. There are 15 residues in the CDR3. Germline CDR1 is DFQATT and CDR2 is SNEGSKA (reference sequence). The trim removed 3 bases at V and 1 base at J, leaving 4 bases unmatched. Written as DNA, the CDR3 is TGCAGTGCTAGGCGACTAGCGATGAACACCGGGGAGCTGTTTTTT. This sequence encodes CSARRLAMNTGELFF.

V and J are TRBV12-3 or TRBV12-4 and TRBJ1-2; D gene uncertain. With 6 bases removed from V and 4 bases from J, the gap between germline ends came to 15 bases. CDR3 length equals 14 residues. CDR3 protein: CASRQDPDGYGYTF. The CDR3 DNA sequence: TGTGCCAGCAGACAAGATCCTGACGGCTATGGCTACACCTTC.

The rearrangement uses TRBV27 and TRBJ2-3, with a tentative D call TRBD1 (5 bases). Germline V CDR1 and CDR2: MNHEY, SMNVEV (reference sequence). Trimming stripped 9 bases from V and 0 bases from J, with 13 bases between. This CDR3 is built from 14 residues. The CDR3 DNA follows: TGTGCCAGTTCCAGGGTCCGTAGCACAGATACGCAGTATTTT. Amino acids: CASSRVRSTDTQYF.

This clonotype has just a few counts. The J gene is TRBJ2-7, the V gene TRBV28; D might be TRBD2 (5 bases). This CDR3 has 13 residues. Germline values: CDR1 MDHEN, CDR2 SYDVKM. V was trimmed by 4 bases and J by 1 base, leaving 8 bases between them. CDR3 in amino acids: CASSSLASYEQYV. The CDR3 DNA reads as TGTGCCAGCAGTTCCCTAGCTTCCTACGAGCAGTACGTC.

This CDR3 is CAWVTGTGAGEQYF. CDR3 DNA sequence: TGTGCCTGGGTGACCGGGACAGGGGCTGGTGAGCAGTACTTC. The J gene is TRBJ2-7, the V gene TRBV30; 10 bases map to TRBD1. This CDR3 contains 14 residues. The germline gives CDR1 GTSNPN, CDR2 SVGIG (reference sequence). With V trimmed by 5 bases and J by 7 bases, 11 bases remained unmatched.

The count of this clonotype is one. The rearrangement uses TRBV7-2 and TRBJ2-5, with TRBD2 identical over 14 bases. V lost 4 bases and J lost 5; bases outside the gene matches: 6. The CDR3 is made up of 16 amino acids. Germline V gene sequence: CDR1 SGHTA, CDR2 FQGNSA. The CDR3 loop reads CASSWGLAGVWETQYF. The CDR3, as DNA: TGTGCCAGCAGCTGGGGACTAGCGGGAGTCTGGGAGACCCAGTACTTC.

This chain uses TRBV29-1 with TRBJ2-4; D ambiguous. Trimming left V 6 bases short and J 7 bases short, with 10 bases between. CDR1 and CDR2 from the germline V gene are SQVTM and ANQGSEA. CDR3 size: 11 residues. The CDR3 region is CSVLAGNIQYF. The CDR3 nucleotides are TGCAGCGTGTTGGCTGGGAACATTCAGTACTTC. The variable domain in full, completed from reference TRBV29-1 and TRBJ2-4, reads SAVISQKPSRDICQRGTSLTIQCQVDSQVTMMFWYRQQPGQSLTLIATANQGSEATYESGFVIDKFPISRPNLTFSTLTVSNMSPEDSSIYLCSVLAGNIQYFGAGTRLSVL.

This clonotype was observed a single time. This chain joins TRBV29-1 and TRBJ2-5; TRBD1 agrees at 8 bases. This CDR3 has 14 amino acids. Germline V gives CDR1 SQVTM, CDR2 ANQGSEA. Trimming took 3 bases from V and 5 from J; bases not matched to a gene: 8. The CDR3 DNA is TGCAGCGTTGATGGACAGGGAGATATGGAGACCCAGTACTTC. Translating it yields CSVDGQGDMETQYF.